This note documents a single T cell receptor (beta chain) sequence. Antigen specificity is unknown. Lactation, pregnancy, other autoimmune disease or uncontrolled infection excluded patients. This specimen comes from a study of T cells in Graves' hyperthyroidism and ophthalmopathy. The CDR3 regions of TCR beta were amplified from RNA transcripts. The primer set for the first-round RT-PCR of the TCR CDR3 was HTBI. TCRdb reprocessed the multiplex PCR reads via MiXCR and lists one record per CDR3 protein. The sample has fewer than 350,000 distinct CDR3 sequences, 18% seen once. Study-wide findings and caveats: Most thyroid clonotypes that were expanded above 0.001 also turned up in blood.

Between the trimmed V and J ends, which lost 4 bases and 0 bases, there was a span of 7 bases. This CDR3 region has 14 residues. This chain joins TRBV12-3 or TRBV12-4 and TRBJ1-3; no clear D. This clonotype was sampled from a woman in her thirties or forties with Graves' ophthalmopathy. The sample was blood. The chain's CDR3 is CASSSRTSGNTIYF. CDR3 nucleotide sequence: TGTGCCAGCAGTTCTAGGACCTCTGGAAACACCATATATTTT.